Listed below are T cell receptor beta chains from one sample, sequenced in a study of blood T cell repertoires in COVID-19. TCRdb's table, derived via immunoSEQ multiplex PCR, lists solely in-frame clones and lacks some. The data contain about 130,000 clones, approximately 80% of them singletons. The sequenced sample consisted of peripheral blood. Receptor source: a woman aged 60-75 years with acute or convalescent COVID-19. Each CDR3 is given without its conserved first and last residue. A D gene is named only where the DNA matches it firmly. Size tells how often a clone was seen (once, few, many) or the class of an expanded clone, and some rows leave it out.

D gene: TRBD1; clone size: -; V gene: TRBV5-4; CDR3 protein: ASSLGTGTYNEQF
D gene: -; clone size: -; V gene: TRBV19; CDR3 protein: ASSILGGAINEQF
D gene: -; clone size: -; V gene: TRBV4-1; CDR3 protein: ASSPSVLGETQY
D gene: -; clone size: -; V gene: TRBV11-1; CDR3 protein: ASSLVGEVGEAF
D gene: -; clone size: -; V gene: TRBV19; CDR3 protein: ASSIGSGGNGYT
D gene: TRBD1; clone size: -; V gene: TRBV7-8; CDR3 protein: ASSFGVTGVDTEAF
D gene: -; clone size: -; V gene: TRBV7-2; CDR3 protein: ASSLRQAGGGYT
D gene: TRBD1; clone size: once; V gene: TRBV24-1; CDR3 protein: ATSENRGSTDTQY
D gene: -; clone size: -; V gene: TRBV4-1; CDR3 protein: ASSQAPGNYGYT
D gene: -; clone size: -; V gene: TRBV29-1; CDR3 protein: SAGQHQETQY
D gene: -; clone size: once; V gene: TRBV5-1; CDR3 protein: ASSLADPKEKLF
D gene: -; clone size: -; V gene: TRBV13; CDR3 protein: ASSPPTRDSSNTEAF
D gene: -; clone size: -; V gene: TRBV14; CDR3 protein: ASSRQLGGGTEAF
D gene: TRBD1; clone size: -; V gene: TRBV28; CDR3 protein: ASSSGQGTNEKLF
D gene: -; clone size: -; V gene: TRBV3-1/TRBV3-2; CDR3 protein: ASSLSGANYGYT
D gene: -; clone size: -; V gene: TRBV27; CDR3 protein: ASSLPTDYQPQH
D gene: -; clone size: -; V gene: TRBV3-1/TRBV3-2; CDR3 protein: ASSQEGSEQF
D gene: -; clone size: -; V gene: TRBV2; CDR3 protein: ASSENLGQIYGYT
D gene: TRBD1; clone size: -; V gene: TRBV5-6; CDR3 protein: ASSWGQGTEAF
D gene: TRBD2; clone size: -; V gene: TRBV7-9; CDR3 protein: ASSPLGGRGGDIQY
D gene: TRBD2; clone size: -; V gene: TRBV5-5; CDR3 protein: ASSSGTSGGKETQY
D gene: TRBD1; clone size: few; V gene: TRBV3-1/TRBV3-2; CDR3 protein: ASSQDRANTEAF
D gene: -; clone size: once; V gene: TRBV6-5; CDR3 protein: ASTTVPYGYT
D gene: TRBD2; clone size: -; V gene: TRBV5-1; CDR3 protein: ASRRTWTSGGETQY
D gene: TRBD1; clone size: -; V gene: TRBV24-1; CDR3 protein: ATSTDRGGGGSGNTIY
D gene: TRBD2; clone size: few; V gene: TRBV25-1; CDR3 protein: ASSVAGGTGANVLT
D gene: -; clone size: once; V gene: TRBV7-2; CDR3 protein: ASSPGGGRGETQY
D gene: -; clone size: -; V gene: TRBV13; CDR3 protein: ASSVHYEQY
D gene: -; clone size: -; V gene: TRBV29-1; CDR3 protein: SVLGDYGYT
D gene: TRBD1; clone size: -; V gene: TRBV5-1; CDR3 protein: ASRTGRGEKLF
D gene: -; clone size: -; V gene: TRBV5-1; CDR3 protein: ASSANEGGYNEQF
D gene: TRBD1; clone size: -; V gene: TRBV15; CDR3 protein: ATSREEVGTGGMDEQF
D gene: -; clone size: -; V gene: TRBV27; CDR3 protein: ASSPQRQFVNEKLF
D gene: TRBD1; clone size: -; V gene: TRBV29-1; CDR3 protein: SARGLGYGYT
D gene: -; clone size: once; V gene: TRBV19; CDR3 protein: ASSGSGGNTEAF
D gene: TRBD1; clone size: -; V gene: TRBV5-4; CDR3 protein: ASSLDRGGFLNTEAF